This TCR beta chain was sequenced in a study of cytomegalovirus exposure and HLA in healthy donors. With 60 Vbeta and 13 Jbeta primers, the PCR was carried out. Method: immunoSEQ multiplex PCR; TCRdb's copy keeps in-frame clones and lacks some. This table has 75,000 to 100,000 clones, 60% to 80% appearing once. The CDR3 is 16 residues long. CDR1 is MNHEY, CDR2 SVGAGI, per germline. Trimming cost V 0 bases and J 4 bases, with 15 bases left between them. The table lists this clone with a count of one. This TCR came from a man aged 40-55 years in good health and CMV-seronegative. The source material was PBMCs. The V gene is TRBV6-5, the J gene TRBJ1-2, with a tentative D call TRBD1 (5 bases). For the CDR3, the DNA is TGTGCCAGCAGTTACTCGAAGGCGCAGGGAGGCTATGGCTACACCTTC. It translates to CASSYSKAQGGYGYTF.